This is a list of T cell receptor beta chains from one sample in a study of spatial heterogeneity in lung cancer. One entry per CDR3 protein results from TCRdb running MiXCR on the 5' RACE reads. The sample lists about 25,000 distinct CDR3 sequences, 7% occurring once. The sequencing used PBMCs, collected at surgery. Source of these receptors: a male donor with early-stage non-small cell lung cancer. Each CDR3 is given with its conserved first and last residue. The D gene is left open where the match is weak. Size tells how often a clone was seen (once, few, many) or the class of an expanded clone, and some rows leave it out.

v_call: TRBV10-3; d_call: -; clone_size: -; j_call: TRBJ2-3; cdr3_aa: CAIRGHIEDTQYF; cdr3_nt: TGTGCCATCAGGGGCCACATTGAGGATACGCAGTATTTT
v_call: TRBV27; d_call: TRBD1; clone_size: -; j_call: TRBJ1-5; cdr3_aa: CASSLSTGGNQPQHF; cdr3_nt: TGTGCCAGCAGTTTATCGACAGGGGGGAATCAGCCCCAGCATTTT
v_call: TRBV6-2/TRBV6-3; d_call: TRBD1; clone_size: few; j_call: TRBJ2-4; cdr3_aa: CASSSGQGWYF; cdr3_nt: TGTGCCAGCAGTTCGGGACAGGGTTGGTACTTC
v_call: TRBV7-2; d_call: TRBD1; clone_size: few; j_call: TRBJ2-4; cdr3_aa: CASSLLQGTRNIQYF; cdr3_nt: TGTGCCAGCAGCCTACTACAGGGGACAAGAAACATTCAGTACTTC
v_call: TRBV28; d_call: -; clone_size: few; j_call: TRBJ2-7; cdr3_aa: CASRADYEQYF; cdr3_nt: TGTGCCAGCCGAGCGGACTACGAGCAGTACTTC
v_call: TRBV5-1; d_call: -; clone_size: many; j_call: TRBJ1-1; cdr3_aa: CASRLAILSSEAFF; cdr3_nt: TGCGCCAGCAGACTGGCCATCTTATCCTCTGAAGCTTTCTTT
v_call: TRBV12-3/TRBV12-4; d_call: -; clone_size: many; j_call: TRBJ1-2; cdr3_aa: CASTSGASYGYTF; cdr3_nt: TGTGCCAGCACCTCCGGGGCCTCCTATGGCTACACCTTC
v_call: TRBV5-6; d_call: TRBD1; clone_size: many; j_call: TRBJ1-1; cdr3_aa: CASSPVGQVTNTEAFF; cdr3_nt: TGTGCCAGCAGCCCGGTTGGACAGGTGACAAACACTGAAGCTTTCTTT
v_call: TRBV27; d_call: -; clone_size: many; j_call: TRBJ1-1; cdr3_aa: CASRGLRGWSTEAFF; cdr3_nt: TGTGCCAGCAGGGGCTTGCGGGGATGGAGCACTGAAGCTTTCTTT
v_call: TRBV6-2/TRBV6-3; d_call: TRBD1; clone_size: -; j_call: TRBJ2-5; cdr3_aa: CASSLPGQGPERAQYF; cdr3_nt: TGTGCCAGCAGTCTACCGGGACAGGGACCAGAGCGGGCCCAGTACTTC
v_call: TRBV12-3/TRBV12-4; d_call: -; clone_size: -; j_call: TRBJ2-5; cdr3_aa: CASTIIAGARETQYF; cdr3_nt: TGTGCCAGCACCATAATCGCTGGGGCCAGGGAGACCCAGTACTTC
v_call: TRBV5-1; d_call: -; clone_size: many; j_call: TRBJ2-2; cdr3_aa: CASSFNGANTGELFF; cdr3_nt: TGCGCCAGCAGCTTCAACGGGGCGAACACCGGGGAGCTGTTTTTT
v_call: TRBV20-1; d_call: -; clone_size: many; j_call: TRBJ1-2; cdr3_aa: CSARGMGAGDGYTF; cdr3_nt: TGCAGTGCTAGAGGAATGGGTGCAGGAGATGGCTACACCTTC
v_call: TRBV3-1; d_call: TRBD1; clone_size: -; j_call: TRBJ2-7; cdr3_aa: CASSPQRTGTYEQYF; cdr3_nt: TGTGCCAGCAGCCCCCAAAGGACAGGGACCTACGAGCAGTACTTC
v_call: TRBV11-2; d_call: TRBD1; clone_size: many; j_call: TRBJ2-1; cdr3_aa: CASTSVTGKSNEQFF; cdr3_nt: TGTGCCAGCACCTCGGTGACAGGGAAGTCCAATGAGCAGTTCTTC
v_call: TRBV11-2; d_call: -; clone_size: many; j_call: TRBJ1-3; cdr3_aa: CASSLNLPGTVVSGNTIYF; cdr3_nt: TGTGCCAGCAGCTTAAACCTTCCCGGGACGGTTGTCTCTGGAAACACCATATATTTT
v_call: TRBV9; d_call: -; clone_size: -; j_call: TRBJ1-1; cdr3_aa: CASSVEPSTEAFF; cdr3_nt: TGTGCCAGCAGCGTAGAGCCTTCCACTGAAGCTTTCTTT
v_call: TRBV12-5; d_call: -; clone_size: many; j_call: TRBJ2-3; cdr3_aa: CASGLRGTDTQYF; cdr3_nt: TGTGCTAGTGGTTTACGAGGCACAGATACGCAGTATTTT
v_call: TRBV20-1; d_call: TRBD2; clone_size: many; j_call: TRBJ2-5; cdr3_aa: CSAQGLAGAVSQTQYF; cdr3_nt: TGCAGTGCCCAAGGACTAGCGGGAGCGGTCTCGCAGACCCAGTACTTC
v_call: TRBV7-9; d_call: -; clone_size: -; j_call: TRBJ2-7; cdr3_aa: CASSSGLTYEQYF; cdr3_nt: TGTGCCAGCAGCTCCGGACTGACCTACGAGCAGTACTTC
v_call: TRBV27; d_call: -; clone_size: many; j_call: TRBJ1-1; cdr3_aa: CASSFRKNTEAFF; cdr3_nt: TGTGCCAGCAGTTTTCGGAAGAACACTGAAGCTTTCTTT
v_call: TRBV7-3; d_call: -; clone_size: few; j_call: TRBJ2-2; cdr3_aa: CASSLFWATNTGELFF; cdr3_nt: TGTGCCAGCAGCTTATTCTGGGCCACAAACACCGGGGAGCTGTTTTTT
v_call: TRBV28; d_call: -; clone_size: medium-sized; j_call: TRBJ2-1; cdr3_aa: CASSLSVWVEQFF; cdr3_nt: TGTGCCAGCAGTTTGAGTGTGTGGGTGGAGCAGTTCTTC
v_call: TRBV5-1; d_call: -; clone_size: few; j_call: TRBJ1-4; cdr3_aa: CASSLETANEKLFF; cdr3_nt: TGCGCCAGCAGCTTGGAGACTGCTAATGAAAAACTGTTTTTT
v_call: TRBV28; d_call: -; clone_size: few; j_call: TRBJ2-7; cdr3_aa: CASSSPGGRYYEQYF; cdr3_nt: TGTGCCAGCAGTTCCCCCGGCGGCAGATACTACGAGCAGTACTTC
v_call: TRBV6-5; d_call: TRBD1; clone_size: -; j_call: TRBJ1-2; cdr3_aa: CASSLQGRGRDVYGYTF; cdr3_nt: TGTGCCAGCAGTCTACAGGGGAGGGGACGAGACGTATATGGCTACACCTTC
v_call: TRBV6-6; d_call: TRBD1; clone_size: many; j_call: TRBJ2-4; cdr3_aa: CASSYPGQGLGIQYF; cdr3_nt: TGTGCCAGCAGTTACCCCGGACAGGGCTTGGGCATTCAGTACTTC
v_call: TRBV5-1; d_call: -; clone_size: -; j_call: TRBJ1-1; cdr3_aa: CASSPGQGSSNTEAFF; cdr3_nt: TGCGCCAGCAGCCCGGGACAAGGGAGTTCGAACACTGAAGCTTTCTTT
v_call: TRBV6-1; d_call: -; clone_size: few; j_call: TRBJ1-5; cdr3_aa: CASRDSSNQPQHF; cdr3_nt: TGTGCCAGCAGGGACTCTAGCAATCAGCCCCAGCATTTT
v_call: TRBV11-2; d_call: -; clone_size: many; j_call: TRBJ1-1; cdr3_aa: CASSSRPPLNTEAFF; cdr3_nt: TGTGCCAGCAGCTCCAGACCCCCATTGAACACTGAAGCTTTCTTT
v_call: TRBV7-2; d_call: -; clone_size: few; j_call: TRBJ2-1; cdr3_aa: CASSTAGTNYNEQFF; cdr3_nt: TGTGCCAGCAGTACCGCCGGGACGAACTACAATGAGCAGTTCTTC
v_call: TRBV12-3/TRBV12-4; d_call: TRBD2; clone_size: few; j_call: TRBJ2-1; cdr3_aa: CASSSPTSGRGNEQFF; cdr3_nt: TGTGCCAGCAGTTCCCCGACTAGCGGGAGGGGTAATGAGCAGTTCTTC
v_call: TRBV6-5; d_call: -; clone_size: many; j_call: TRBJ2-3; cdr3_aa: CASSYRRTATTDTQYF; cdr3_nt: TGTGCCAGCAGTTACCGACGGACAGCAACCACAGATACGCAGTATTTT
v_call: TRBV11-2; d_call: -; clone_size: -; j_call: TRBJ1-5; cdr3_aa: CASSLNRDQPQHF; cdr3_nt: TGTGCCAGCAGCTTAAACAGGGATCAGCCCCAGCATTTT
v_call: TRBV12-3/TRBV12-4; d_call: -; clone_size: -; j_call: TRBJ2-1; cdr3_aa: CASRRSGSYNEQFF; cdr3_nt: TGTGCCAGCAGACGAAGCGGGTCGTACAATGAGCAGTTCTTC
v_call: TRBV9; d_call: -; clone_size: many; j_call: TRBJ1-5; cdr3_aa: CASSVGDSVNQPQHF; cdr3_nt: TGTGCCAGCAGCGTAGGAGACAGCGTCAATCAGCCCCAGCATTTT
v_call: TRBV10-1; d_call: -; clone_size: few; j_call: TRBJ2-5; cdr3_aa: CASSEGRETQYF; cdr3_nt: TGCGCCAGCAGTGAGGGGCGAGAGACCCAGTACTTC
v_call: TRBV20-1; d_call: -; clone_size: -; j_call: TRBJ2-5; cdr3_aa: CSAKDSNQETQYF; cdr3_nt: TGCAGTGCTAAAGACAGCAACCAAGAGACCCAGTACTTC
v_call: TRBV5-1; d_call: -; clone_size: many; j_call: TRBJ2-5; cdr3_aa: CATTNLQETQYF; cdr3_nt: TGCGCCACTACGAACCTCCAAGAGACCCAGTACTTC
v_call: TRBV5-1; d_call: -; clone_size: -; j_call: TRBJ2-2; cdr3_aa: CASSLSGAGELFF; cdr3_nt: TGCGCCAGCAGCTTGTCCGGCGCCGGGGAGCTGTTTTTT
v_call: TRBV9; d_call: -; clone_size: -; j_call: TRBJ2-5; cdr3_aa: CASSVGGQGQETQYF; cdr3_nt: TGTGCCAGCAGCGTAGGCGGGCAGGGACAAGAGACCCAGTACTTC
v_call: TRBV3-1; d_call: -; clone_size: many; j_call: TRBJ2-3; cdr3_aa: CASSRRLRSTDTQYF; cdr3_nt: TGTGCCAGCAGCCGGAGACTGAGAAGCACAGATACGCAGTATTTT
v_call: TRBV12-3/TRBV12-4; d_call: -; clone_size: few; j_call: TRBJ2-7; cdr3_aa: CASSLFSGGSYEQYF; cdr3_nt: TGTGCCAGCAGTTTATTTTCCGGCGGGTCCTACGAGCAGTACTTC
v_call: TRBV5-1; d_call: -; clone_size: many; j_call: TRBJ1-1; cdr3_aa: CASKEDLNTEAFF; cdr3_nt: TGCGCCAGCAAGGAAGACTTGAACACTGAAGCTTTCTTT
v_call: TRBV11-2; d_call: TRBD1; clone_size: many; j_call: TRBJ1-2; cdr3_aa: CASSSTGSGYGYTF; cdr3_nt: TGTGCCAGCAGCTCGACAGGGTCTGGCTATGGCTACACCTTC
v_call: TRBV10-1; d_call: -; clone_size: few; j_call: TRBJ2-3; cdr3_aa: CASSDGGSSTDTQYF; cdr3_nt: TGCGCCAGCAGTGATGGTGGATCTAGCACAGATACGCAGTATTTT
v_call: TRBV6-5; d_call: -; clone_size: -; j_call: TRBJ2-5; cdr3_aa: CASSPTIRETQYF; cdr3_nt: TGTGCCAGCAGCCCGACTATCCGAGAGACCCAGTACTTC
v_call: TRBV10-2; d_call: TRBD2; clone_size: few; j_call: TRBJ2-2; cdr3_aa: CASRSGGLNTGELFF; cdr3_nt: TGCGCCAGCAGGTCGGGGGGGCTGAACACCGGGGAGCTGTTTTTT
v_call: TRBV28; d_call: TRBD2; clone_size: many; j_call: TRBJ2-5; cdr3_aa: CARKGGHKETQYF; cdr3_nt: TGTGCCCGCAAGGGAGGGCATAAGGAGACCCAGTACTTC
v_call: TRBV10-3; d_call: -; clone_size: -; j_call: TRBJ1-1; cdr3_aa: CTISDRLNTEAFF; cdr3_nt: TGTACCATCAGTGACAGATTGAACACTGAAGCTTTCTTT
v_call: TRBV5-5; d_call: TRBD1; clone_size: many; j_call: TRBJ1-5; cdr3_aa: CASSYGQGGRQPQHF; cdr3_nt: TGTGCCAGCAGCTACGGACAGGGGGGGAGACAGCCCCAGCATTTT
v_call: TRBV2; d_call: TRBD1; clone_size: few; j_call: TRBJ1-5; cdr3_aa: CASSRSTGGDQPQHF; cdr3_nt: TGTGCCAGCAGCAGATCGACAGGGGGCGATCAGCCCCAGCATTTT
v_call: TRBV28; d_call: -; clone_size: -; j_call: TRBJ2-7; cdr3_aa: CASSPSGGIGYEQYF; cdr3_nt: TGTGCCAGCAGTCCGTCGGGGGGCATAGGCTACGAGCAGTACTTC
v_call: TRBV3-1; d_call: -; clone_size: -; j_call: TRBJ1-2; cdr3_aa: CASSPAGDYGYTF; cdr3_nt: TGTGCCAGCAGCCCCGCAGGGGACTATGGCTACACCTTC
v_call: TRBV12-3/TRBV12-4; d_call: -; clone_size: -; j_call: TRBJ2-2; cdr3_aa: CASSLGLAGTGELFF; cdr3_nt: TGTGCCAGCAGTTTAGGGCTAGCTGGTACCGGGGAGCTGTTTTTT
v_call: TRBV27; d_call: -; clone_size: many; j_call: TRBJ2-7; cdr3_aa: CASPGLHRYEQYF; cdr3_nt: TGTGCCAGCCCCGGGCTGCATAGGTACGAGCAGTACTTC
v_call: TRBV11-2; d_call: -; clone_size: -; j_call: TRBJ2-5; cdr3_aa: CASSLDGQVETQYF; cdr3_nt: TGTGCCAGCAGCTTAGATGGTCAGGTAGAGACCCAGTACTTC